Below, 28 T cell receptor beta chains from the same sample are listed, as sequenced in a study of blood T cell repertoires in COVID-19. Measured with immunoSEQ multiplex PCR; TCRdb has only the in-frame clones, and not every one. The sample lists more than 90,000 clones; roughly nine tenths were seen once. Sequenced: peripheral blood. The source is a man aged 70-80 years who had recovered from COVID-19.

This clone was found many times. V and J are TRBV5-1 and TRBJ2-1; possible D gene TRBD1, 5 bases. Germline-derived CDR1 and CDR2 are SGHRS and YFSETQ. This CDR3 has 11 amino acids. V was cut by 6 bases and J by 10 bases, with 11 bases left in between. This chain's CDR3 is CASIEGVEQFF. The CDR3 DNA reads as TGCGCCAGCATAGAAGGGGTAGAGCAGTTCTTC.

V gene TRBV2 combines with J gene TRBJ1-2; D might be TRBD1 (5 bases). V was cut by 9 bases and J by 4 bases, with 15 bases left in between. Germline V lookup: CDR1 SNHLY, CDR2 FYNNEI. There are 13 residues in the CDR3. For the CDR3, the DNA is TGTGCCAGAAAGGGGCCAGCCAGCTATGGCTACACCTTC. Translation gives CARKGPASYGYTF.

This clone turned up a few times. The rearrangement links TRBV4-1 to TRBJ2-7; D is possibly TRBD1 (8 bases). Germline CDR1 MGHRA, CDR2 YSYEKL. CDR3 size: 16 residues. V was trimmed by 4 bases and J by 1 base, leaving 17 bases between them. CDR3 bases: TGCGCCAGCAGCCCAGGGGGCGGGGGTTATTCCTACGAGCAGTACTTC. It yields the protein CASSPGGGGYSYEQYF.

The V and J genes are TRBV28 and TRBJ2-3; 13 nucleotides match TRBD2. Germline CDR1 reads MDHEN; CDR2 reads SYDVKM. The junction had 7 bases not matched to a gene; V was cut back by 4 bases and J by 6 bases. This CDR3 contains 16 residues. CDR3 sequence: CASSSLTSGRADTQYF. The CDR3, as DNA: TGTGCCAGCAGTTCTCTAACTAGCGGGAGGGCGGATACGCAGTATTTT. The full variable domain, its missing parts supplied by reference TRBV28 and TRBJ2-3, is DVKVTQSSRYLVKRTGEKVFLECVQDMDHENMFWYRQDPGLGLRLIYFSYDVKMKEKGDIPEGYSVSREKKERFSLILESASTNQTSMYLCASSSLTSGRADTQYFGPGTRLTVL.

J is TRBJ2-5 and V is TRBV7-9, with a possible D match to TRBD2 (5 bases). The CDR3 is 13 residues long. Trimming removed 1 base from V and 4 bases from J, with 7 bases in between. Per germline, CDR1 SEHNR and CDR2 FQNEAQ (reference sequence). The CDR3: CASSLGGRETQYF. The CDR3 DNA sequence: TGTGCCAGCAGCTTAGGAGGGAGAGAGACCCAGTACTTC. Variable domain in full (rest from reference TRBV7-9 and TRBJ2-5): DTGVSQNPRHKITKRGQNVTFRCDPISEHNRLYWYRQTLGQGPEFLTYFQNEAQLEKSRLLSDRFSAERPKGSFSTLEIQRTEQGDSAMYLCASSLGGRETQYFGPGTRLLVL.

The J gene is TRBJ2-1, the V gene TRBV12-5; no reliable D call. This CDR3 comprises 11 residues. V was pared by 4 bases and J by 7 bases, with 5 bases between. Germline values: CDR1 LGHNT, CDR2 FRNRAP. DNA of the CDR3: TGTGCTAGTGGTTCCCTGAATGAGCAGTTCTTC. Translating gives CASGSLNEQFF.

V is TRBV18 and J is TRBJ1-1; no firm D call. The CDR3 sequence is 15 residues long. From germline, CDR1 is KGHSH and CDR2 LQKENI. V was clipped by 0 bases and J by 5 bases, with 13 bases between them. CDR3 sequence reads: CASSPPYSRSTEAFF. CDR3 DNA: TGTGCCAGCTCACCACCGTACAGTCGTTCAACTGAAGCTTTCTTT.

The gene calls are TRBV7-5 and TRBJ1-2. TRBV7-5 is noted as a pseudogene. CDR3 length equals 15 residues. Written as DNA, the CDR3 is TGTGCCAGAAGCCATTATCAGGGAGGGGAGTATGGCTACACCTTC. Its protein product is CARSHYQGGEYGYTF.

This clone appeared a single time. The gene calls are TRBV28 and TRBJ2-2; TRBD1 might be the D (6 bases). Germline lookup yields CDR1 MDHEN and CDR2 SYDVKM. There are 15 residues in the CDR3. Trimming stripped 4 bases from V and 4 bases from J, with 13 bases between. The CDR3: CASSYRFRGTGELFF. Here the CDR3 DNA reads TGTGCCAGCAGTTACCGATTCAGGGGCACCGGGGAGCTGTTTTTT.

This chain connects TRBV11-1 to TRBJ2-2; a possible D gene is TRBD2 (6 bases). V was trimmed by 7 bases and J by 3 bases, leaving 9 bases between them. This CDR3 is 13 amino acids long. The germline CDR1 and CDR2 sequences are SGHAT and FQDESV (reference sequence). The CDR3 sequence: CASKDYHTGELFF. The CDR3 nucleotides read TGTGCCAGCAAGGACTACCACACCGGGGAGCTGTTTTTT.

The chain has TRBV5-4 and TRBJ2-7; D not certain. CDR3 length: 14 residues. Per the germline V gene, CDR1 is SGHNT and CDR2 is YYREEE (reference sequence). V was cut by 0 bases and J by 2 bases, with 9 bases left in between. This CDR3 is CASSLGVATYEQYF. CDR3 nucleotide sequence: TGTGCCAGCAGCTTGGGAGTAGCTACCTACGAGCAGTACTTC.

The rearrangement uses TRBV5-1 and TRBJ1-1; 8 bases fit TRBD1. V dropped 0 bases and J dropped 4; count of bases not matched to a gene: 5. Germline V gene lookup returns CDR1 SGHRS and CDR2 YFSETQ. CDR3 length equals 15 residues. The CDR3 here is CASSLGQGRGTEAFF. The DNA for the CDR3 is TGCGCCAGCAGCTTGGGACAGGGGCGAGGCACTGAAGCTTTCTTT.

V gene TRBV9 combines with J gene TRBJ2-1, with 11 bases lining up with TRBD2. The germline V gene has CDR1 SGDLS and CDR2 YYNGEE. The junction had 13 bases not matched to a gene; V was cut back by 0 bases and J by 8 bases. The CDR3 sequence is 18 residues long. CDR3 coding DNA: TGTGCCAGCAGCGTAGGTGGCTTACTAGCGGGAGTTGGGGATGAGCAGTTCTTC. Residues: CASSVGGLLAGVGDEQFF.

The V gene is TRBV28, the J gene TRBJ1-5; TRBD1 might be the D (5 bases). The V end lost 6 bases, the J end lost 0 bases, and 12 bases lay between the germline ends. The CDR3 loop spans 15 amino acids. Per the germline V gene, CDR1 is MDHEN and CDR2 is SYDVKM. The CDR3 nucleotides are TGTGCCAGCAGCCGACAGAGCTATAGCAATCAGCCCCAGCATTTT. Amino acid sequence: CASSRQSYSNQPQHF.

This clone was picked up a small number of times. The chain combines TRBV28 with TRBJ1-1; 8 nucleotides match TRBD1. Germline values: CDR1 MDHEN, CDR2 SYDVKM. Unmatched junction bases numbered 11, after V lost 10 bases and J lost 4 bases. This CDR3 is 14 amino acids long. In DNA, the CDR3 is TGTGCCACCAATCCAGGGGGCAAAGTCACTGAAGCTTTCTTT. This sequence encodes CATNPGGKVTEAFF.

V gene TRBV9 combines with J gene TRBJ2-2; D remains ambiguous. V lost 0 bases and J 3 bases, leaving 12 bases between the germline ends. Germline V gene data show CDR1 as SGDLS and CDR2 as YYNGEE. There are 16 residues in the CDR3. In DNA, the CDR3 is TGTGCCAGCAGCGTAGAATACCGGCTAGACACCGGGGAGCTGTTTTTT. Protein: CASSVEYRLDTGELFF. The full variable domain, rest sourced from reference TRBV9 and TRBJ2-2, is DSGVTQTPKHLITATGQRVTLRCSPRSGDLSVYWYQQSLDQGLQFLIQYYNGEERAKGNILERFSAQQFPDLHSELNLSSLELGDSALYFCASSVEYRLDTGELFFGEGSRLTVL.

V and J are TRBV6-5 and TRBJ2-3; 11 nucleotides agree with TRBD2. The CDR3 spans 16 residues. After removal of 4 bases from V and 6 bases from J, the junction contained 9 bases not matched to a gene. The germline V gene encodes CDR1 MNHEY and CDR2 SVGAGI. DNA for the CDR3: TGTGCCAGCAGTTTGGTAGCGGGGGGGTTCTTCGATACGCAGTATTTT. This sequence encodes CASSLVAGGFFDTQYF.

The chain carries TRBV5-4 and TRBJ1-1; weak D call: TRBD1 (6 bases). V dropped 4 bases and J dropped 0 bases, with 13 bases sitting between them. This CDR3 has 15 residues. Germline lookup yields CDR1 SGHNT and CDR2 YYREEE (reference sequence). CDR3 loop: CASSDHRALNTEAFF. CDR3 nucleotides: TGTGCCAGCAGCGATCACAGGGCTTTGAACACTGAAGCTTTCTTT.

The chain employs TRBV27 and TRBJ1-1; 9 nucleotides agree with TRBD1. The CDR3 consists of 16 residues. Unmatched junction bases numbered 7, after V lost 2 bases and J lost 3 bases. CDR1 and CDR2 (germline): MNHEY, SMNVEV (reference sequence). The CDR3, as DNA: TGTGCCAGCAGTTTAAGAGCACAGGGGGCGGACACTGAAGCTTTCTTT. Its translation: CASSLRAQGADTEAFF.

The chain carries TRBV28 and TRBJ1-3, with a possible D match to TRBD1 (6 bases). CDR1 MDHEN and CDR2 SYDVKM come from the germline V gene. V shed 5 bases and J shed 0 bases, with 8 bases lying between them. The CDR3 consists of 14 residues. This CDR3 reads CASSPTGSGNTIYF. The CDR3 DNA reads TGTGCCAGCAGTCCGACAGGCTCTGGAAACACCATATATTTT.

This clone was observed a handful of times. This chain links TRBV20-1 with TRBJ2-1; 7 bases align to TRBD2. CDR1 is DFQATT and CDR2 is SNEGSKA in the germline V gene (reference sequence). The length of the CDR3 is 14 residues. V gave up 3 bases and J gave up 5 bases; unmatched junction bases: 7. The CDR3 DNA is TGCAGTGCTAGTTCGCTAGCGGCGGACAATGAGCAGTTCTTC. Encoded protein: CSASSLAADNEQFF.

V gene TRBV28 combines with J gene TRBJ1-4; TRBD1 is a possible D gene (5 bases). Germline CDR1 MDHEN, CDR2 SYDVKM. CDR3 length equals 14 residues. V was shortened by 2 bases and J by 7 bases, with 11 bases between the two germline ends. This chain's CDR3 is CASSLRGGGEKLFF. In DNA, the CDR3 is TGTGCCAGCAGTTTAAGGGGCGGCGGTGAAAAACTGTTTTTT. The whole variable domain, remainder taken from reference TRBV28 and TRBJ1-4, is DVKVTQSSRYLVKRTGEKVFLECVQDMDHENMFWYRQDPGLGLRLIYFSYDVKMKEKGDIPEGYSVSREKKERFSLILESASTNQTSMYLCASSLRGGGEKLFFGSGTQLSVL.

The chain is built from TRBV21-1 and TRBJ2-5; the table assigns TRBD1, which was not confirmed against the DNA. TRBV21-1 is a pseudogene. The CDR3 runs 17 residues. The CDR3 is CASSKSTRDTGKETQYF. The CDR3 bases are TGTGCCAGCAGCAAATCGACTCGGGACACAGGAAAAGAGACCCAGTACTTC.

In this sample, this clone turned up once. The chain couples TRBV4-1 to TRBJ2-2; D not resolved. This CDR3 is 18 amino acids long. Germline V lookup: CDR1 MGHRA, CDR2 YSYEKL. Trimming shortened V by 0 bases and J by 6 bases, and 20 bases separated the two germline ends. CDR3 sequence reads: CASSQDGSGVLRSGELFF. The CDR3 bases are TGCGCCAGCAGCCAAGACGGTTCAGGCGTCCTAAGGTCCGGGGAGCTGTTTTTT.

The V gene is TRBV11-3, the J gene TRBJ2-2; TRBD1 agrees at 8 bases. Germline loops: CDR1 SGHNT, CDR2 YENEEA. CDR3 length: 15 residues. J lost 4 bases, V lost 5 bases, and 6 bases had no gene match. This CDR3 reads CASSPGQGGTGELFF. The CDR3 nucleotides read TGTGCCAGCAGCCCAGGACAGGGAGGCACCGGGGAGCTGTTTTTT. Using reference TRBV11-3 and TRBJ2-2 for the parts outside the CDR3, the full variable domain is EAGVVQSPRYKIIEKKQPVAFWCNPISGHNTLYWYLQNLGQGPELLIRYENEEAVDDSQLPKDRFSAERLKGVDSTLKIQPAELGDSAVYLCASSPGQGGTGELFFGEGSRLTVL.

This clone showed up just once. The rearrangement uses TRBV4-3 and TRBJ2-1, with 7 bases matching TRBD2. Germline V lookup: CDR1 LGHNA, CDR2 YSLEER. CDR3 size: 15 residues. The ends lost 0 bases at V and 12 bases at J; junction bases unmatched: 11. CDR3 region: CASSQDASGTMGQFF. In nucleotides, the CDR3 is TGCGCCAGCAGCCAAGATGCCAGCGGGACTATGGGGCAGTTCTTC.

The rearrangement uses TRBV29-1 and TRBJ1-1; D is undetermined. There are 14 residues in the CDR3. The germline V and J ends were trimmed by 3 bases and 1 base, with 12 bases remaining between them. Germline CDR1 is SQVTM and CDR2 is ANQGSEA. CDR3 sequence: CSVELRLKNTEAFF. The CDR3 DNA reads TGCAGCGTTGAGTTACGACTCAAGAACACTGAAGCTTTCTTT.

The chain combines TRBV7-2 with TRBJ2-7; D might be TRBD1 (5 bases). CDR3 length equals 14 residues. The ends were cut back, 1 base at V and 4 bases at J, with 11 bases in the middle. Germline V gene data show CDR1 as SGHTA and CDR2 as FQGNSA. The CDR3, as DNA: TGTGCCAGCAGCTTAGGGGGCTTTCTTTACGAGCAGTACTTC. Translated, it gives CASSLGGFLYEQYF. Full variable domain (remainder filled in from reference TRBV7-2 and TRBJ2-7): GAGVSQSPSNKVTEKGKDVELRCDPISGHTALYWYRQSLGQGLEFLIYFQGNSAPDKSGLPSDRFSAERTGGSVSTLTIQRTQQEDSAVYLCASSLGGFLYEQYFGPGTRLTVT.